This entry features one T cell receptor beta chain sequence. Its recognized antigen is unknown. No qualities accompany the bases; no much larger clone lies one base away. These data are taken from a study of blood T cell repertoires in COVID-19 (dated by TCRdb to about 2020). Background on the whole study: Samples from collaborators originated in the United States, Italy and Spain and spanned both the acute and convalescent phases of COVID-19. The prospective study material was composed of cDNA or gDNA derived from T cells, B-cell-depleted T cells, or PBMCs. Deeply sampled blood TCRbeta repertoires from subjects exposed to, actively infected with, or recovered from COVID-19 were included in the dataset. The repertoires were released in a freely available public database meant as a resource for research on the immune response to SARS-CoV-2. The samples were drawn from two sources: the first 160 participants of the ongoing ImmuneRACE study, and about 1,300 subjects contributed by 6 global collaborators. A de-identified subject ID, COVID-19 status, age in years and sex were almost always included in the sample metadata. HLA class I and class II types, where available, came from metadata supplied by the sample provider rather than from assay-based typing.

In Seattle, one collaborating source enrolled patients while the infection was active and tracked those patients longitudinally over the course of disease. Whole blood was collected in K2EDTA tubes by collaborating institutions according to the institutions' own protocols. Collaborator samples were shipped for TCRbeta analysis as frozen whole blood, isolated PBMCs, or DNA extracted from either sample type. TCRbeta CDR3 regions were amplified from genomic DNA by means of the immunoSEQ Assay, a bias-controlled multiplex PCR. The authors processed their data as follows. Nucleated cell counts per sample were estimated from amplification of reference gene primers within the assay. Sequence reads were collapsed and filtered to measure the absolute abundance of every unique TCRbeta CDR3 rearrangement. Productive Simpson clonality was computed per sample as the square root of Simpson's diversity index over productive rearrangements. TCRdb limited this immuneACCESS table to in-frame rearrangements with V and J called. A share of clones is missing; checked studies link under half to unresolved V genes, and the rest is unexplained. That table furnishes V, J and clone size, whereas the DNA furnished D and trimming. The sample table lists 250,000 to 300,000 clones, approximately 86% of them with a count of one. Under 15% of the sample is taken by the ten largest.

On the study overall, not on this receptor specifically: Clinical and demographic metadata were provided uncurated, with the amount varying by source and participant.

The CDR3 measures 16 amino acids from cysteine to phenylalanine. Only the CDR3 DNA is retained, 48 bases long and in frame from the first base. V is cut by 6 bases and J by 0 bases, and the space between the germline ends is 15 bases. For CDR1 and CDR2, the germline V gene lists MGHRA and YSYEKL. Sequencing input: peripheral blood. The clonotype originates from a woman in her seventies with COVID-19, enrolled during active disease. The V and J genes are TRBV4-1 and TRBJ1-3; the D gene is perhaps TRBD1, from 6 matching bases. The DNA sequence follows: TGCGCCAGCAGTCCATCGGGACACAGCTCTGGAAACACCATATATTTT. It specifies CASSPSGHSSGNTIYF.